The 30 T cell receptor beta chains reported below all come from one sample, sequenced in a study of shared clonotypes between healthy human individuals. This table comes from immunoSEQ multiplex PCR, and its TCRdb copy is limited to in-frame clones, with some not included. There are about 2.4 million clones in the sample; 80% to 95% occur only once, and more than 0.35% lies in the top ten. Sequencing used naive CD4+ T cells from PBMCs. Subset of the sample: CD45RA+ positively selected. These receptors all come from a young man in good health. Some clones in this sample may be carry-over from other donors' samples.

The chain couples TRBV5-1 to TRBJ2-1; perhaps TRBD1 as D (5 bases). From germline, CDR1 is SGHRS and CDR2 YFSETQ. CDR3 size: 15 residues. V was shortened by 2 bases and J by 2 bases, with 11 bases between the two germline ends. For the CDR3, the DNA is TGCGCCAGCAGCTTTACCGACAGCGCCTACAATGAGCAGTTCTTC. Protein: CASSFTDSAYNEQFF.

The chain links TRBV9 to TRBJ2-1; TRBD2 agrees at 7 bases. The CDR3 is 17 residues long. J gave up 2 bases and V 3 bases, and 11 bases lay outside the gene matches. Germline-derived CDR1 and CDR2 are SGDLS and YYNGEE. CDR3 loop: CASSGGLEIVPYNEQFF. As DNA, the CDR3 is TGTGCCAGCAGCGGAGGACTAGAAATAGTACCCTACAATGAGCAGTTCTTC. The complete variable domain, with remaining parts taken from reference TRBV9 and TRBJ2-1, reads DSGVTQTPKHLITATGQRVTLRCSPRSGDLSVYWYQQSLDQGLQFLIQYYNGEERAKGNILERFSAQQFPDLHSELNLSSLELGDSALYFCASSGGLEIVPYNEQFFGPGTRLTVL.

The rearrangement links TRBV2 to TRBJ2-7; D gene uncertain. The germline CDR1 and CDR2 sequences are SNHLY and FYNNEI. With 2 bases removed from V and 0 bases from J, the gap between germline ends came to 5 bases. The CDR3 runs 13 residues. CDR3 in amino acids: CASSEPNSYEQYF. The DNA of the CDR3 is TGTGCCAGCAGTGAACCGAACTCCTACGAGCAGTACTTC.

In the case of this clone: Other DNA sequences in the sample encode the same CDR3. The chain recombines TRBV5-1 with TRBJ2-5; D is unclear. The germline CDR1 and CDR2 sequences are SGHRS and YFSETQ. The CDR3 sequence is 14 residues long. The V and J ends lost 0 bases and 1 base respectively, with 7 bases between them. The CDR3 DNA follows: TGCGCCAGCAGCTTGGGGGCATCCCAAGAGACCCAGTACTTC. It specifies CASSLGASQETQYF.

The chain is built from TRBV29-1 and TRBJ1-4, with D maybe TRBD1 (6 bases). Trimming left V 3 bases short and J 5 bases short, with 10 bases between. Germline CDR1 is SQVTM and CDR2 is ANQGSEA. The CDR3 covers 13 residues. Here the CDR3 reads CSVEGAGNEKLFF. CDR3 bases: TGCAGCGTTGAGGGGGCTGGGAATGAAAAACTGTTTTTT. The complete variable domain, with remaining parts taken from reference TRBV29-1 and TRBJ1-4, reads SAVISQKPSRDICQRGTSLTIQCQVDSQVTMMFWYRQQPGQSLTLIATANQGSEATYESGFVIDKFPISRPNLTFSTLTVSNMSPEDSSIYLCSVEGAGNEKLFFGSGTQLSVL.

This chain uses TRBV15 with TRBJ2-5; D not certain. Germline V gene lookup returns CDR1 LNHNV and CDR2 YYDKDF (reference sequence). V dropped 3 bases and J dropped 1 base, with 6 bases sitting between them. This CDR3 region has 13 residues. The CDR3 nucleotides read TGTGCCACCAGCAGTTCAGCCCAAGAGACCCAGTACTTC. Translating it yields CATSSSAQETQYF.

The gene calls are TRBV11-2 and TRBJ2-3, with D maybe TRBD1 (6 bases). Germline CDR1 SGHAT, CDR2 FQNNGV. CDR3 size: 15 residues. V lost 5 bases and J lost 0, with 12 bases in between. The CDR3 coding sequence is TGTGCCAGCAGCATACACAGGGCTAGCACAGATACGCAGTATTTT. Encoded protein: CASSIHRASTDTQYF. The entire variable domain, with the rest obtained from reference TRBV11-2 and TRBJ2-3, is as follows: EAGVAQSPRYKIIEKRQSVAFWCNPISGHATLYWYQQILGQGPKLLIQFQNNGVVDDSQLPKDRFSAERLKGVDSTLKIQPAKLEDSAVYLCASSIHRASTDTQYFGPGTRLTVL.

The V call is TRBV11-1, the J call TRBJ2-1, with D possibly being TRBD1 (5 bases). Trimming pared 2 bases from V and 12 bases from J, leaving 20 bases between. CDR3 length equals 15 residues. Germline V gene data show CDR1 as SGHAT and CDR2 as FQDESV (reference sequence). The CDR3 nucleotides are TGTGCCAGCAGCTTAAGACTTTACGACGAGCAGGGGCAGTTCTTC. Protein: CASSLRLYDEQGQFF.

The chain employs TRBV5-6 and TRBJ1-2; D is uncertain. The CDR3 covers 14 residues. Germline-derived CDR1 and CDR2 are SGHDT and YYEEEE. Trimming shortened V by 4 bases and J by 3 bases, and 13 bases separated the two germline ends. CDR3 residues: CASSARTAHYGYTF. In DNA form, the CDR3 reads TGTGCCAGCAGCGCACGCACTGCCCACTATGGCTACACCTTC. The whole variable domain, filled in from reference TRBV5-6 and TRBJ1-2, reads DAGVTQSPTHLIKTRGQQVTLRCSPKSGHDTVSWYQQALGQGPQFIFQYYEEEERQRGNFPDRFSGHQFPNYSSELNVNALLLGDSALYLCASSARTAHYGYTFGSGTRLTVV.

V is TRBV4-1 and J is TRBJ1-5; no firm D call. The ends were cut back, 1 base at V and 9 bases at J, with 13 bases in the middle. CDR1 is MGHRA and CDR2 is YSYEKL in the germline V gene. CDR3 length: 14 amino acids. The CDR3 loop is CASSQGGISPPQHF. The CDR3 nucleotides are TGCGCCAGCAGCCAAGGAGGCATCTCCCCGCCCCAGCATTTT.

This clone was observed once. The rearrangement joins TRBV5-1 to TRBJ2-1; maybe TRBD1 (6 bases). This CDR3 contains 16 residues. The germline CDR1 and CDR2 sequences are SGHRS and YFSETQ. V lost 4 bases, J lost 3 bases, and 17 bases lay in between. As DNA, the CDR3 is TGCGCCAGCAGCCCCAGATTTGGACAGAACTACAATGAGCAGTTCTTC. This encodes CASSPRFGQNYNEQFF.

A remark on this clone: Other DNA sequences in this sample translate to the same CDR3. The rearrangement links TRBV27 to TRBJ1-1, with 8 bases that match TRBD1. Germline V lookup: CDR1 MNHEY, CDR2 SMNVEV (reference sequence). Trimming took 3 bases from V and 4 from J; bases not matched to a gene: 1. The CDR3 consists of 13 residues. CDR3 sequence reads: CASSFQGATEAFF. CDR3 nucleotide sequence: TGTGCCAGCAGTTTTCAGGGGGCCACTGAAGCTTTCTTT.

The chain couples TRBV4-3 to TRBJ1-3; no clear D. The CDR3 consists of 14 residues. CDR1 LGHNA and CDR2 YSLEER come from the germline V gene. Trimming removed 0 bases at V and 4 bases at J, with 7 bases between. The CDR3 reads CASSQDYAGNTIYF. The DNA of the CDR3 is TGCGCCAGCAGCCAAGACTACGCCGGAAACACCATATATTTT.

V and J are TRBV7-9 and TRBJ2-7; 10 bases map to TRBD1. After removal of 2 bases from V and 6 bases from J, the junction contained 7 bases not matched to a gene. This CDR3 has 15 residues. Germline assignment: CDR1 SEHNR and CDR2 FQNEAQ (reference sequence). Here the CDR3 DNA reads TGTGCCAGCAGCTTACCGGGACAGGGGATCAGCGAGCAGTACTTC. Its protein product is CASSLPGQGISEQYF.

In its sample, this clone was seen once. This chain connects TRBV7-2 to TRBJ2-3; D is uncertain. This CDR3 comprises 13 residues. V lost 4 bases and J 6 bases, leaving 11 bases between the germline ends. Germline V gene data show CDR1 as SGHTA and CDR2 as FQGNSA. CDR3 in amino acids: CASSSGPEDTQYF. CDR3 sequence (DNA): TGTGCCAGCAGCTCCGGACCCGAGGATACGCAGTATTTT.

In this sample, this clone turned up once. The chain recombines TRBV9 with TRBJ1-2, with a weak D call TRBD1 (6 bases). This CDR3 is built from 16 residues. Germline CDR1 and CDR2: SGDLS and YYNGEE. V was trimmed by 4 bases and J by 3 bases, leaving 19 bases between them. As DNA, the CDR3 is TGTGCCAGCAGCAACCTCCCTTCAGGGGAGGACTATGGCTACACCTTC. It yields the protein CASSNLPSGEDYGYTF.

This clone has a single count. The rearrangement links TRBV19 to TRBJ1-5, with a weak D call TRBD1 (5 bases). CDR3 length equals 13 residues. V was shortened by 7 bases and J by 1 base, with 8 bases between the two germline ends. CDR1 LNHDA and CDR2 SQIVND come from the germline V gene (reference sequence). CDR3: CASTGASNQPQHF. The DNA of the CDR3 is TGTGCCAGTACCGGGGCCAGCAATCAGCCCCAGCATTTT.

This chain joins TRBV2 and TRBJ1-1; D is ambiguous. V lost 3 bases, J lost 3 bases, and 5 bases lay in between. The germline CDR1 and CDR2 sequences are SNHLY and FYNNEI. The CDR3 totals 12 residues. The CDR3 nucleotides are TGTGCCAGCAGTGACAAGTACACTGAAGCTTTCTTT. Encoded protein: CASSDKYTEAFF.

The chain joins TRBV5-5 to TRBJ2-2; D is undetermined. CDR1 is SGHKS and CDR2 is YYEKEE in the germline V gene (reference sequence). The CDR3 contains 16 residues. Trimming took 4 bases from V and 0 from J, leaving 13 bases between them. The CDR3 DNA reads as TGTGCCAGCAGCCCCCCCCCTGCAGCGAACACCGGGGAGCTGTTTTTT. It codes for CASSPPPAANTGELFF.

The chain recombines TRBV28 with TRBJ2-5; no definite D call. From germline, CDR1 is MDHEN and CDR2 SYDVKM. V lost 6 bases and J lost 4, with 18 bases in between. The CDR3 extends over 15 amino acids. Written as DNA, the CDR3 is TGTGCCAGCAGCCCAGTCTCGCCAACAAGAGAGACCCAGTACTTC. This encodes CASSPVSPTRETQYF.

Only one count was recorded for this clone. The chain's CDR3 is CASNSRGRTYEQYF. In nucleotides, the CDR3 is TGTGCCAGCAACAGCCGGGGGAGAACCTACGAGCAGTACTTC. The chain joins TRBV28 to TRBJ2-7; D is perhaps TRBD2 (6 bases). The CDR3 extends over 14 amino acids. Trimming removed 7 bases from V and 2 bases from J, with 15 bases in between. The germline CDR1 and CDR2 sequences are MDHEN and SYDVKM.

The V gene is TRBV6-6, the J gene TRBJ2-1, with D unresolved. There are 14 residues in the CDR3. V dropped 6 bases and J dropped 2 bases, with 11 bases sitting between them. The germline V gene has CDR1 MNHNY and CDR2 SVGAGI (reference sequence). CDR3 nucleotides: TGTGCCAGCAGCCCCGTGCTCGCCTACAATGAGCAGTTCTTC. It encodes CASSPVLAYNEQFF.

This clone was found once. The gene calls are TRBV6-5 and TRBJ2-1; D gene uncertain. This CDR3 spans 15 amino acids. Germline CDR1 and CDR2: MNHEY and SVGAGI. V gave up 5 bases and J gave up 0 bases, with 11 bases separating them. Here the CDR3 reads CASSRLDRSYNEQFF. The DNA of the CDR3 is TGTGCCAGCAGTCGGTTGGATCGCTCCTACAATGAGCAGTTCTTC.

As DNA, the CDR3 is TGTGCCAGCTCACCAAGAAGGGCAGGGGACAACACTGAAGCTTTCTTT. This sequence encodes CASSPRRAGDNTEAFF. The V gene is TRBV18, the J gene TRBJ1-1; D is possibly TRBD1 (6 bases). Germline V gene lookup returns CDR1 KGHSH and CDR2 LQKENI. CDR3 length equals 16 residues. With 2 bases removed from V and 2 bases from J, the gap between germline ends came to 15 bases.

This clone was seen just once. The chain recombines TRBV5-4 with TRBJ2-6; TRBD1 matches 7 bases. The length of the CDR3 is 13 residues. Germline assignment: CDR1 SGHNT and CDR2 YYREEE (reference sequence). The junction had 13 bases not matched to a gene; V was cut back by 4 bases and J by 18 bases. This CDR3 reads CASSLAGTDLRTF. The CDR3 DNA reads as TGTGCCAGCAGCCTTGCCGGGACAGACCTCCGGACTTTC.

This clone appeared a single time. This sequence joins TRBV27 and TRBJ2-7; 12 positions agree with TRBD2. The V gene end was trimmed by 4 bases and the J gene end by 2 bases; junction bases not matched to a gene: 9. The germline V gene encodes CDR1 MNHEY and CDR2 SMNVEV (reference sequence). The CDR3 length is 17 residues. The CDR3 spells CASSSTLAGGPPYEQYF. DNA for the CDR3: TGTGCCAGCAGTTCAACCCTAGCGGGAGGGCCCCCCTACGAGCAGTACTTC.

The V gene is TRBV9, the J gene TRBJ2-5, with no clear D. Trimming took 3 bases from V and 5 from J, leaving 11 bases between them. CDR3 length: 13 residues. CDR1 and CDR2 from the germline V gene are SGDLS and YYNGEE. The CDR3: CASSAGPLETQYF. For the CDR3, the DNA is TGTGCCAGCAGCGCCGGACCGTTGGAGACCCAGTACTTC.

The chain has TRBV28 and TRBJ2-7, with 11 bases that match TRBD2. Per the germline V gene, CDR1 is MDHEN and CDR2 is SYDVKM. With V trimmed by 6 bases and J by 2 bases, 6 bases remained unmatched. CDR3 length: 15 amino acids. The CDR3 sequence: CASRPTSGGAYEQYF. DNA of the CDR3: TGTGCCAGCAGGCCTACTAGCGGGGGAGCCTACGAGCAGTACTTC.

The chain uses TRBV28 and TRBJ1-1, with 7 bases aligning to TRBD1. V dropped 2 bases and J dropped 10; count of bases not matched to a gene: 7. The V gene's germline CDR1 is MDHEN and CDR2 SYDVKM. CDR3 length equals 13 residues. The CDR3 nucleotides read TGTGCCAGCAGTTTAAACAGGGGAAGGGGAGCTTTCTTT. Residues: CASSLNRGRGAFF.

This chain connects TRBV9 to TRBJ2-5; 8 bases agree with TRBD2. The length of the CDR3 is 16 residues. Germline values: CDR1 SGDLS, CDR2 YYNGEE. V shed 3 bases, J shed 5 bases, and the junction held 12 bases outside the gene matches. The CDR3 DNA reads TGTGCCAGCAGCGCCGCCCCGGGACTAGTGCGTGAGACCCAGTACTTC. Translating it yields CASSAAPGLVRETQYF.